This T cell receptor beta chain is drawn from a study of blood T cell repertoires in COVID-19. Study context: The samples span acute and convalescent COVID-19 from the United States, Italy and Spain. T cells, B-cell-depleted T cells, or PBMCs provided the cDNA or gDNA that served as material.

Germline CDR1 and CDR2: LGHNA and YNFKEQ. This CDR3 region has 19 residues. V was clipped by 2 bases and J by 4 bases; unmatched bases: 14. Source study methods: Amplification of reference gene primers provided the estimated nucleated cell counts. Generated by immunoSEQ multiplex PCR, the TCRdb table keeps only in-frame clones and is missing some. V and J calls plus clone size are reproduced from that table; the DNA served to infer D and trimming. The table has approximately 210,000 clones, about 88% seen once; the top ten hold around 0.7%. The sample comprised peripheral blood. V is TRBV4-2 and J is TRBJ1-2; 12 bases are shared with TRBD1. The TCR originated in a man in his forties with acute or convalescent COVID-19. The CDR3 here is CASSQTTGTGGASGYGYTF. The CDR3 nucleotides read TGTGCCAGCAGCCAAACCACCGGGACAGGGGGCGCTTCGGGCTATGGCTACACCTTC.